The rows below give T cell receptor beta chains drawn from one sample of a study of blood T cell repertoires in COVID-19. Here immunoSEQ multiplex PCR was the method, and the copy in TCRdb shows in-frame clones only, minus some. The table shows about 260,000 clones, with around 80% occurring only once. Sequences were obtained from PBMCs or T cells enriched from blood (not recorded which). The receptors come from a man aged 25-45 years with acute COVID-19. The conserved cysteine and the conserved F or W are not part of the CDR3 here. D genes are given only for firm matches.

D: .
V: TRBV15
CDR3: ATSREYRVVTEAF

D: .
V: TRBV19
CDR3: ASSGRVPYGYT

D: .
V: TRBV7-8
CDR3: ASSLQRRGYGYT

D: .
V: TRBV29-1
CDR3: SVRPQDSGNTIY

D: .
V: TRBV29-1
CDR3: SVEVQDKLPYGYT

D: TRBD1
V: TRBV9
CDR3: ASSFGQGGGTEAF

D: .
V: TRBV7-2
CDR3: ASRPPGRGVNYGYT

D: .
V: TRBV3-1/TRBV3-2
CDR3: ASSQVAGNTEAF

D: .
V: TRBV10-3
CDR3: AISPGEKLF

D: .
V: TRBV2
CDR3: ASSQVQTNSPLH

D: .
V: TRBV12-3/TRBV12-4
CDR3: ASRENTDTQY

D: TRBD1
V: TRBV6-5
CDR3: ASSRDRVNEQF

D: TRBD1
V: TRBV28
CDR3: ASSPGTGYGYT

D: .
V: TRBV9
CDR3: ASSVGERGWPQH

D: .
V: TRBV13
CDR3: ASSPVHGTEAF

D: .
V: TRBV29-1
CDR3: SVPLRGGQETQY

D: TRBD1
V: TRBV19
CDR3: ASSIARGLRNTEAF

D: TRBD1
V: TRBV7-6
CDR3: ASSLVAGGEAQPQH

D: .
V: TRBV11-3
CDR3: ASSPMNTEAF

D: .
V: TRBV2
CDR3: ASSDWAGTDTQY

D: .
V: TRBV12-3/TRBV12-4
CDR3: ASSLGEAGELF

D: .
V: TRBV30
CDR3: AWSPSGAANEKLF

D: .
V: TRBV11-3
CDR3: ASSPRGGGYT

D: .
V: TRBV4-1
CDR3: ASSQDLGGNTEAF

D: .
V: TRBV7-8
CDR3: ASSFGENNEQF

D: TRBD2
V: TRBV6-4
CDR3: ASSDSLAGADTQY

D: .
V: TRBV6-5
CDR3: ASPLAVTGELF

D: .
V: TRBV4-1
CDR3: ASSQEGRPTNEKLF

D: TRBD1
V: TRBV19
CDR3: ASRTGLNSPLH

D: .
V: TRBV5-6
CDR3: ASSLNRADSPLH

D: TRBD1
V: TRBV10-2
CDR3: ASRDREDTGELF

D: TRBD1
V: TRBV30
CDR3: AWSPGQYQETQY

D: TRBD2
V: TRBV5-4
CDR3: ASTSSGRASEQF

D: TRBD1
V: TRBV15
CDR3: ATSTGQGVDTEAF

D: TRBD2
V: TRBV7-9
CDR3: ASSLGLAGGYNEQF

D: TRBD1
V: TRBV14
CDR3: ASSQEVRGTDTQY

D: TRBD1
V: TRBV6-5
CDR3: ASRTGDGVAF